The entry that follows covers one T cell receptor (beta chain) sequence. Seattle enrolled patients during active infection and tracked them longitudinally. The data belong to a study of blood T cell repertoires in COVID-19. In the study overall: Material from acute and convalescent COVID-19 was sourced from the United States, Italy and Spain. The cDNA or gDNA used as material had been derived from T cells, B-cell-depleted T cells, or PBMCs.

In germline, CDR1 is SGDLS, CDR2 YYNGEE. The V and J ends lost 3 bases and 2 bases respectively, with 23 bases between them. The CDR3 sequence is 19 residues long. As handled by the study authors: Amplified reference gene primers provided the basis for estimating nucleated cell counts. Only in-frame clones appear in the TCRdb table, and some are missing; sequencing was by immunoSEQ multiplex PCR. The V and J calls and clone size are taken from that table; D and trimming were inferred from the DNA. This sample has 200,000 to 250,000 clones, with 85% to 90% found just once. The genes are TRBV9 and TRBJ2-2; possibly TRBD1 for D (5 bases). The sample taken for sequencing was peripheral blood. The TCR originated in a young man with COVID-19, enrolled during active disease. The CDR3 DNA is TGTGCCAGCAGCGGGACGAATCAGGCAGGGCAGCCTAACACCGGGGAGCTGTTTTTT. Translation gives CASSGTNQAGQPNTGELFF.